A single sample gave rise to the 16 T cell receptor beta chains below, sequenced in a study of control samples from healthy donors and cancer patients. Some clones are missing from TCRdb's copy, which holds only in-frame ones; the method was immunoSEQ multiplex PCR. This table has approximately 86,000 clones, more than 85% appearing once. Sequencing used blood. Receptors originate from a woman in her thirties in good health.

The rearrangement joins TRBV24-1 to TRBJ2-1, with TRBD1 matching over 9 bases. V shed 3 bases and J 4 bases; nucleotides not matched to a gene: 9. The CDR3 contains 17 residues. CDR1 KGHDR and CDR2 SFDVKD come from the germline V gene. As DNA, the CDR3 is TGTGCCACCAGTGATGCTAGAGCACAGGGGGCATACAATGAGCAGTTCTTC. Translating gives CATSDARAQGAYNEQFF.

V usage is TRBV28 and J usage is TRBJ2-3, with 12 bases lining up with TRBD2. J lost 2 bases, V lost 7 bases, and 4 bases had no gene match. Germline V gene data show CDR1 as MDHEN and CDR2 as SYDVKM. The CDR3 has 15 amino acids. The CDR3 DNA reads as TGTGCCAGCAATCCTAGCGGGGGGGCCACAGATACGCAGTATTTT. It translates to CASNPSGGATDTQYF.

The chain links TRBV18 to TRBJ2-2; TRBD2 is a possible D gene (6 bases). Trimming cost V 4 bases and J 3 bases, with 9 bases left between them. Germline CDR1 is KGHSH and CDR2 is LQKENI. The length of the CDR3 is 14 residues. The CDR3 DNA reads TGTGCCAGCTCACTCGGGACTTACACCGGGGAGCTGTTTTTT. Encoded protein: CASSLGTYTGELFF. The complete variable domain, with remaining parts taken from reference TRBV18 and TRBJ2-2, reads NAGVMQNPRHLVRRRGQEARLRCSPMKGHSHVYWYRQLPEEGLKFMVYLQKENIIDESGMPKERFSAEFPKEGPSILRIQQVVRGDSAAYFCASSLGTYTGELFFGEGSRLTVL.

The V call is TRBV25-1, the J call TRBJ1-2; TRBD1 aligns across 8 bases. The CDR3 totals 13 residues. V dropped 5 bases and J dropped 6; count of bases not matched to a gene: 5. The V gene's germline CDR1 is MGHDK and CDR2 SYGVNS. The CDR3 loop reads CASSRDRLNGYTF. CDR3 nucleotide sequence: TGTGCCAGCAGTAGGGACAGGCTTAATGGCTACACCTTC.

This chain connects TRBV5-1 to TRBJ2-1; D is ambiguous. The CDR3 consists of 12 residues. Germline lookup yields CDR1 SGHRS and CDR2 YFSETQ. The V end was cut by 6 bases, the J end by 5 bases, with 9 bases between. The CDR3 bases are TGCGCCAGCACTTTGGGGAACAATGAGCAGTTCTTC. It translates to CASTLGNNEQFF.

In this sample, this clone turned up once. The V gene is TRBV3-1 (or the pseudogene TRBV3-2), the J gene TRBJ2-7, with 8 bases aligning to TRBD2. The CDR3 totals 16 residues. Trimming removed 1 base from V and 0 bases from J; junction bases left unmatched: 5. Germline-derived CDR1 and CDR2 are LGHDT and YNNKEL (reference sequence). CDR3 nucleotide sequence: TGTGCCAGCAGCCAAGTAGCGGGGAAGAGCTCCTACGAGCAGTACTTC. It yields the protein CASSQVAGKSSYEQYF.

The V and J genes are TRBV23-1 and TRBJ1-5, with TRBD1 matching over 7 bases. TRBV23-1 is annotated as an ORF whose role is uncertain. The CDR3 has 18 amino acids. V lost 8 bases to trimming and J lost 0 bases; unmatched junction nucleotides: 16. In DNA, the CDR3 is TGCGCCAGCTTTTTACCCGGGACAGATTTATATAGCAATCAGCCCCAGCATTTT. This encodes CASFLPGTDLYSNQPQHF.

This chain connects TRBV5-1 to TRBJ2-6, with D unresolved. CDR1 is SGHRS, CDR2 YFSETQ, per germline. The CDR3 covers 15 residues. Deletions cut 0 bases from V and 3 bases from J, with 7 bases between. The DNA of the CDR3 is TGCGCCAGCAGCTTGGCGTCGGTTGGGGCCAACGTCCTGACTTTC. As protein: CASSLASVGANVLTF.

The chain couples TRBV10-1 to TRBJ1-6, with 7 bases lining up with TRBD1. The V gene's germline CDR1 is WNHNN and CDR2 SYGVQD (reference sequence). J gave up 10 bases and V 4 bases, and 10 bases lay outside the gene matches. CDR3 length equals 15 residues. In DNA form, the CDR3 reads TGCGCCAGCAGTGTAGGGACAGAGGTAAGGTCACCCCTCCACTTT. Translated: CASSVGTEVRSPLHF.

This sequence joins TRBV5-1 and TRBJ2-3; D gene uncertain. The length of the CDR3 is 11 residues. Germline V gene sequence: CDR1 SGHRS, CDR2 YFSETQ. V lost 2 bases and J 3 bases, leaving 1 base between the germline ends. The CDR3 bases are TGCGCCAGCAGCTTTACAGATACGCAGTATTTT. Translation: CASSFTDTQYF.

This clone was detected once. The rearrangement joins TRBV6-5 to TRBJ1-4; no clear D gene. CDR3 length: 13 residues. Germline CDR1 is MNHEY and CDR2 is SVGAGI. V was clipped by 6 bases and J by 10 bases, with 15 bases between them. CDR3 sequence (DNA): TGTGCCAGCAGCGATAGGACGGACGGAAAACTGTTTTTT. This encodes CASSDRTDGKLFF.

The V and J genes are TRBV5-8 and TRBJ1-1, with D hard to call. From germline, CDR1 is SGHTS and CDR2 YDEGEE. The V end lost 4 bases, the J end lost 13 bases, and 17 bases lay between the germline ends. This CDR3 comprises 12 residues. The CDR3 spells CASSPMDGVCFF. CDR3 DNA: TGTGCCAGCAGCCCAATGGACGGGGTGTGTTTCTTT.

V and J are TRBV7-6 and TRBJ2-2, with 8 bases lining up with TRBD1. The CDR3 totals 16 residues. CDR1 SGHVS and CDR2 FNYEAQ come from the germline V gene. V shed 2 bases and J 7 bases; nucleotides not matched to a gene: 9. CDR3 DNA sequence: TGTGCCAGCAGCTTACCTAGACAGGGGATCGGCGGGGAGCTGTTTTTT. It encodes CASSLPRQGIGGELFF.

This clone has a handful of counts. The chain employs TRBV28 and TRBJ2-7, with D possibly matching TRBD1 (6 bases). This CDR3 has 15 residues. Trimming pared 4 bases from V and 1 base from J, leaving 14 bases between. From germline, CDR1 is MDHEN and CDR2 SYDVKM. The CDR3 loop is CASSSPGHNSYEQYF. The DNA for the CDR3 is TGTGCCAGCAGTTCCCCGGGACACAATTCCTACGAGCAGTACTTC.

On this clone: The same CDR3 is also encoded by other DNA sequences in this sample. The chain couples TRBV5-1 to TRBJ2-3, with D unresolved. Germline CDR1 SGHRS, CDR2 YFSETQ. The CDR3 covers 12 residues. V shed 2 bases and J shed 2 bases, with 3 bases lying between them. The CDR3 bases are TGCGCCAGCAGCTTTTCCACAGATACGCAGTATTTT. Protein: CASSFSTDTQYF. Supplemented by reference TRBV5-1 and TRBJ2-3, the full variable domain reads KAGVTQTPRYLIKTRGQQVTLSCSPISGHRSVSWYQQTPGQGLQFLFEYFSETQRNKGNFPGRFSGRQFSNSRSEMNVSTLELGDSALYLCASSFSTDTQYFGPGTRLTVL.

CDR3 in amino acids: CASSVVEPGELFF. In DNA, the CDR3 is TGTGCCAGCAGCGTAGTGGAGCCCGGGGAGCTGTTTTTT. The chain uses TRBV9 and TRBJ2-2; D remains ambiguous. The germline CDR1 and CDR2 sequences are SGDLS and YYNGEE. Trimming left V 0 bases short and J 6 bases short, with 6 bases between. The CDR3 has 13 amino acids.